The T cell receptor beta chain described here comes from a study of blood T cell repertoires in COVID-19. Assay used: immunoSEQ multiplex PCR; TCRdb lists only in-frame clones, some missing. This table holds roughly 93,000 clones, roughly 80% found once. The CDR3 extends over 13 amino acids. The V end was cut by 5 bases, the J end by 6 bases, with 13 bases between. The receptor comes from an elderly woman with acute or convalescent COVID-19. The sequenced sample consisted of peripheral blood. The chain carries TRBV12-3 or TRBV12-4 and TRBJ1-1; TRBD1 is a possible D gene (5 bases). CDR3 bases: TGTGCCAGCAGTCCCCAAGACAGCCCTGAAGCTTTCTTT. This sequence encodes CASSPQDSPEAFF.